A selection of T cell receptor beta chains follows, all from one sample in a study of shared clonotypes between healthy human individuals. Clones were read by immunoSEQ multiplex PCR, and TCRdb kept only the in-frame ones, dropping some. The sample has 400,000 to 550,000 clones; roughly 85% are singletons. Sequencing input: PBMCs. These receptor sequences come from a woman aged 40 to 50 in good health. Some clones in this sample may be carry-over from other donors' samples. The CDR3 runs from the conserved cysteine through the conserved F or W. A D gene is named only where the DNA matches it firmly. Size values are once, few and many counts, or a class for expanded clones, and some rows have none.

V gene	J gene	clone size	D gene	CDR3 protein	CDR3 DNA
TRBV7-3	TRBJ2-3	-	-	CASSLSGSSNTQYF	TGTGCCAGCAGCTTAAGCGGGTCCTCCAATACGCAGTATTTT
TRBV15	TRBJ2-7	-	-	CATSPASGDTSYEQYF	TGTGCCACCAGCCCTGCGTCTGGGGACACCTCCTACGAGCAGTACTTC
TRBV9	TRBJ2-1	-	-	CASSVGTRYNEQFF	TGTGCCAGCAGCGTAGGGACGCGCTACAATGAGCAGTTCTTC
TRBV19	TRBJ2-3	-	TRBD2	CASSPEREAGTDTQYF	TGTGCCAGTAGTCCTGAGCGGGAGGCCGGCACAGATACGCAGTATTTT
TRBV19	TRBJ1-4	-	TRBD1	CASSAGTEGEKLFF	TGTGCCAGTAGTGCTGGGACAGAGGGTGAAAAACTGTTTTTT
TRBV30	TRBJ2-7	-	TRBD2	CAWSLRGLTSYEQYF	TGTGCCTGGAGCCTTAGGGGACTAACCTCCTACGAGCAGTACTTC
TRBV4-2	TRBJ2-5	once	-	CASSHSGSEETQYF	TGTGCCAGCAGCCATTCTGGCAGCGAAGAGACCCAGTACTTC
TRBV29-1	TRBJ2-3	-	-	CSGGAESSTDTQYF	TGCAGCGGTGGAGCCGAGTCTAGCACAGATACGCAGTATTTT
TRBV7-9	TRBJ2-3	few	-	CASSPAGDTQYF	TGTGCCAGCAGTCCAGCGGGCGATACGCAGTATTTT
TRBV6-5	TRBJ1-2	-	-	CASTTSGDRGGYTF	TGTGCCAGCACAACATCCGGGGATAGGGGTGGCTACACCTTC
TRBV27	TRBJ2-7	-	-	CASSMGLAYEQYF	TGTGCCAGCAGTATGGGGCTCGCATACGAGCAGTACTTC
TRBV28	TRBJ2-7	-	TRBD2	CASSLASGPHYEQYF	TGTGCCAGCAGTTTGGCTAGCGGACCTCACTACGAGCAGTACTTC
TRBV29-1	TRBJ1-2	-	-	CSVEKLRNYGYTF	TGCAGCGTTGAAAAACTCCGTAACTATGGCTACACCTTC
TRBV15	TRBJ2-5	-	-	CATSRDPQNQETQYF	TGTGCCACCAGCAGAGATCCCCAGAACCAAGAGACCCAGTACTTC
TRBV5-6	TRBJ2-1	-	TRBD2	CASSLVLAGGPRTYNEQFF	TGTGCCAGCAGCTTGGTACTAGCGGGAGGGCCAAGGACCTACAATGAGCAGTTCTTC
TRBV5-4	TRBJ2-1	-	TRBD1	CASRGGQGANEQFF	TGTGCCAGCCGTGGGGGACAGGGGGCCAATGAGCAGTTCTTC
TRBV4-1	TRBJ2-7	-	TRBD2	CASSQTGLAGDYEQYF	TGCGCCAGCAGCCAAACCGGGCTAGCGGGAGACTACGAGCAGTACTTC
TRBV30	TRBJ1-1	-	TRBD1	CAWFRTGAFF	TGTGCCTGGTTTCGGACAGGTGCTTTCTTT
TRBV7-2	TRBJ2-5	few	-	CASSSVQVSPETQYF	TGTGCCAGCAGCTCCGTCCAGGTGTCACCGGAGACCCAGTACTTC
TRBV5-4	TRBJ2-3	-	TRBD2	CASSTGGLAGSTDTQYF	TGTGCCAGCAGCACGGGGGGACTAGCGGGTAGCACAGATACGCAGTATTTT
TRBV5-1	TRBJ1-4	-	-	CASSLGQGVNEKLFF	TGCGCCAGCAGCTTGGGCCAGGGCGTAAATGAAAAACTGTTTTTT
TRBV13	TRBJ1-4	once	TRBD1	CASSSWTGQGEKLFF	TGTGCCAGCAGCTCGTGGACAGGGCAAGGAGAAAAACTGTTTTTT
TRBV5-1	TRBJ2-7	-	TRBD2	CASSPLAGSREQYF	TGCGCCAGCAGTCCCTTAGCGGGATCACGGGAGCAGTACTTC
TRBV19	TRBJ1-1	-	-	CATSWGGDTEAFF	TGTGCCACCTCCTGGGGCGGGGACACTGAAGCTTTCTTT
TRBV29-1	TRBJ1-2	-	-	CSVESSAAGNGYTF	TGCAGCGTTGAGTCTTCGGCAGCGGGCAATGGCTACACCTTC
TRBV2	TRBJ2-5	-	-	CASSEWYGETQYF	TGTGCCAGCAGTGAATGGTACGGAGAGACCCAGTACTTC
TRBV27	TRBJ2-7	-	TRBD1	CASREDTGGGYEQYF	TGTGCCAGCAGGGAAGATACAGGGGGCGGCTACGAGCAGTACTTC
TRBV5-1	TRBJ1-1	-	TRBD1	CASTPGQGNTEAFF	TGCGCCAGCACCCCCGGACAGGGGAACACTGAAGCTTTCTTT
TRBV6-5	TRBJ1-2	-	-	CASSKPQGRGYTF	TGTGCCAGCAGTAAACCGCAGGGGAGAGGCTACACCTTC
TRBV7-9	TRBJ2-5	-	TRBD2	CASSLFLAGVGETQYF	TGTGCCAGCAGCTTATTTCTAGCGGGAGTTGGAGAGACCCAGTACTTC
TRBV2	TRBJ1-2	-	TRBD1	CASTLLDRGAGGYGYTF	TGTGCCAGCACCCTCTTGGACAGGGGAGCGGGCGGGTATGGCTACACCTTC
TRBV27	TRBJ1-2	-	TRBD1	CASSWRQGSNYGYTF	TGTGCCAGCAGTTGGAGACAGGGATCTAACTATGGCTACACCTTC
TRBV5-5	TRBJ2-3	-	TRBD2	CASSPRTSGSTDTQYF	TGTGCCAGCAGTCCTCGGACTAGCGGTAGCACAGATACGCAGTATTTT
TRBV11-2	TRBJ2-1	-	-	CASSSWPNEQFF	TGTGCCAGCAGCTCCTGGCCCAATGAGCAGTTCTTC
TRBV5-1	TRBJ2-3	-	TRBD2	CASSVLAGATDTQYF	TGCGCCAGTTCGGTACTAGCGGGAGCGACAGATACGCAGTATTTT
TRBV19	TRBJ1-2	-	-	CASSTAQRERGYTF	TGTGCCAGTAGTACTGCGCAACGGGAGCGTGGCTACACCTTC
TRBV4-2	TRBJ2-7	-	TRBD2	CASSPGLDSGSYEQYF	TGTGCCAGCAGCCCCGGACTAGATTCGGGGTCCTACGAGCAGTACTTC
TRBV18	TRBJ2-1	-	-	CASSSADEQFF	TGTGCCAGCTCGTCAGCGGATGAGCAGTTCTTC
TRBV4-3	TRBJ1-2	-	TRBD1	CASSQDRGRGTPNYGYTF	TGCGCCAGCAGCCAAGACAGGGGGCGCGGGACCCCTAACTATGGCTACACCTTC
TRBV7-9	TRBJ2-1	-	-	CASSQTSSFVYEQFF	TGTGCCAGCAGCCAGACTAGTAGTTTCGTCTATGAGCAGTTCTTC
TRBV5-4	TRBJ2-7	many	-	CASTDSYEQYF	TGTGCCAGCACCGACTCCTACGAGCAGTACTTC
TRBV4-2	TRBJ2-6	few	-	CASSQVPTTRRSGANVLTF	TGTGCCAGCAGCCAAGTTCCGACTACCCGGCGGTCTGGGGCCAACGTCCTGACTTTC
TRBV19	TRBJ2-3	-	TRBD1	CASSIGTGGTDTQYF	TGTGCCAGTAGTATTGGGACAGGGGGCACAGATACGCAGTATTTT
TRBV29-1	TRBJ2-7	many	-	CSVVTASDEQYF	TGCAGCGTTGTCACCGCCAGCGACGAGCAGTACTTC
TRBV30	TRBJ2-5	-	TRBD1	CAWSPWTGRETQYF	TGTGCCTGGAGTCCTTGGACAGGGAGGGAGACCCAGTACTTC
TRBV18	TRBJ2-7	-	-	CASSPMGQAYEQYF	TGTGCCAGCTCACCAATGGGACAAGCCTACGAGCAGTACTTC
TRBV19	TRBJ2-1	-	-	CASSIYIGAGSSVEQFF	TGTGCCAGTAGTATATATATAGGGGCAGGGAGTTCAGTTGAGCAGTTCTTC
TRBV10-2	TRBJ1-4	-	-	CASSERTATNEKLFF	TGCGCCAGCAGTGAGAGGACGGCTACTAATGAAAAACTGTTTTTT
TRBV28	TRBJ2-5	-	-	CASSRGLQFETQYF	TGTGCCAGCAGCAGGGGACTCCAATTCGAGACCCAGTACTTC
TRBV25-1	TRBJ1-6	-	-	CASSDQQFTGSRSPLHF	TGTGCCAGCAGTGACCAACAATTCACAGGATCAAGATCACCCCTCCACTTT
TRBV19	TRBJ2-7	few	TRBD2	CASSISGGPDEQYF	TGTGCCAGTAGTATTAGCGGGGGGCCGGACGAGCAGTACTTC